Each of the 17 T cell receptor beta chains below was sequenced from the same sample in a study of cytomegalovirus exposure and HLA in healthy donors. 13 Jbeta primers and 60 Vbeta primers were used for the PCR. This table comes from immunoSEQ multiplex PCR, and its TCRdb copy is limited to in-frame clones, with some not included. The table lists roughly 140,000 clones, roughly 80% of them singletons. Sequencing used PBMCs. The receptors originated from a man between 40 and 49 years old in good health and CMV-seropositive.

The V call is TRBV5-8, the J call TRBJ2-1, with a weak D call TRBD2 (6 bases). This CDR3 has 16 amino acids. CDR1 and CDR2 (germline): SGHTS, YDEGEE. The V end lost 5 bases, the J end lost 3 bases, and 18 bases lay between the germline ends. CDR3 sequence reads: CASRTPGTPLYNEQFF. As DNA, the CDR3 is TGTGCCAGCAGAACTCCCGGGACTCCCCTCTACAATGAGCAGTTCTTC.

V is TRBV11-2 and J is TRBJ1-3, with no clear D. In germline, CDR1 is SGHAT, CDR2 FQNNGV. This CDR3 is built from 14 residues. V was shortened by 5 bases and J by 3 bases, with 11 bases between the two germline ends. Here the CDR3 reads CASSHSVFGNTIYF. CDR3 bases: TGTGCCAGCAGCCACAGTGTGTTTGGAAACACCATATATTTT. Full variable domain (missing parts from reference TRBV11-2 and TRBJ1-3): EAGVAQSPRYKIIEKRQSVAFWCNPISGHATLYWYQQILGQGPKLLIQFQNNGVVDDSQLPKDRFSAERLKGVDSTLKIQPAKLEDSAVYLCASSHSVFGNTIYFGEGSWLTVV.

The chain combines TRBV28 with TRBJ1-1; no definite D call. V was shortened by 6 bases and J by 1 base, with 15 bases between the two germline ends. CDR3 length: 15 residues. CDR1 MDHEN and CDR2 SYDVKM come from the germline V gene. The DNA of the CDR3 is TGTGCCAGCAGCCCGTTCGGGGTCCCGAACACTGAAGCTTTCTTT. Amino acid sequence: CASSPFGVPNTEAFF.

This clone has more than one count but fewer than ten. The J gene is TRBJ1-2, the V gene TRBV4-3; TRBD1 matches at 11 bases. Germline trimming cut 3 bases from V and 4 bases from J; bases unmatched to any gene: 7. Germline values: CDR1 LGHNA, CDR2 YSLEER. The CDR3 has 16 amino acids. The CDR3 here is CASSQYWTGGSYGYTF. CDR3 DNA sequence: TGCGCCAGCAGCCAGTATTGGACAGGGGGCAGCTATGGCTACACCTTC.

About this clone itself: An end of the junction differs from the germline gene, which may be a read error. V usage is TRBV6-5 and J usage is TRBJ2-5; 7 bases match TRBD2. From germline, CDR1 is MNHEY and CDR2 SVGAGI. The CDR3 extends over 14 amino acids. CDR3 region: CASSSVLYSGLLHF. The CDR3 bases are TGTGCCAGCAGTTCCGTTTTATACTCGGGACTACTACACTTC.

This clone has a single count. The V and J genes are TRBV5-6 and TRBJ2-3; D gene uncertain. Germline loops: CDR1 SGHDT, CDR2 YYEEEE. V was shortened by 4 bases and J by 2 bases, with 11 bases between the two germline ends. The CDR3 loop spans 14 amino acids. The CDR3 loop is CASSRDIATDTQYF. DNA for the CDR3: TGTGCCAGCAGCCGCGACATCGCCACAGATACGCAGTATTTT.

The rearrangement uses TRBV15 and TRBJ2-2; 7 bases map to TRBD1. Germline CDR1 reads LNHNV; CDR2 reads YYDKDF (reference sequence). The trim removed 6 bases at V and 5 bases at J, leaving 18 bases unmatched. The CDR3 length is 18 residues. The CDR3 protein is CATRNDPGTAPFTGELFF. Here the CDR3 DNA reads TGTGCCACCAGAAATGATCCAGGGACAGCCCCCTTTACCGGGGAGCTGTTTTTT.

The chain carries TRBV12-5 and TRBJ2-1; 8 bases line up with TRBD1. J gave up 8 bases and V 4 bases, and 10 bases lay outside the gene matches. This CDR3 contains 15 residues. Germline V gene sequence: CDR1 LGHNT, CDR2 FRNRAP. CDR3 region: CASGSDRGASHEQFF. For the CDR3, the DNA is TGTGCTAGTGGTTCCGACAGGGGAGCATCCCATGAGCAGTTCTTC.

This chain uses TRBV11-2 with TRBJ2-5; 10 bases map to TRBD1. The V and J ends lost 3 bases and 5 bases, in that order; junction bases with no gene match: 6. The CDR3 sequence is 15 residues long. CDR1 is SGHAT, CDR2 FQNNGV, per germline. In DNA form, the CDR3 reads TGTGCCAGCAGCTTTGACAGGGGGCTGGTGGAGACCCAGTACTTC. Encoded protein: CASSFDRGLVETQYF.

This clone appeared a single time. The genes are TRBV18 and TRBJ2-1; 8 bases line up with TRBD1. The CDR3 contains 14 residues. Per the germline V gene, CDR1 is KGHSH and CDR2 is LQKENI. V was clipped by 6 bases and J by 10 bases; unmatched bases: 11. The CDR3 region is CASSLGQGKREQFF. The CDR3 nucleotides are TGTGCCAGCTCGCTCGGACAGGGCAAAAGGGAGCAGTTCTTC.

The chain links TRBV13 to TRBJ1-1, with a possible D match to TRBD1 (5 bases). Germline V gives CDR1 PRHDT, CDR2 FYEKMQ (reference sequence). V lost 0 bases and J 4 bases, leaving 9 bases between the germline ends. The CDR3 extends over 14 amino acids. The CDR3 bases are TGTGCCAGCAGCTTAGGGCTAAGGGGCACTGAAGCTTTCTTT. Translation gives CASSLGLRGTEAFF.

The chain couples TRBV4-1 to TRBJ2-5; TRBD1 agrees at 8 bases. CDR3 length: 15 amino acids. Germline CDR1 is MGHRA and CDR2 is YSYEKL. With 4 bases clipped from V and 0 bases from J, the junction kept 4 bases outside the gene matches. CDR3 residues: CASSPRQGYQETQYF. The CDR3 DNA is TGCGCCAGCAGCCCCCGACAGGGGTACCAAGAGACCCAGTACTTC.

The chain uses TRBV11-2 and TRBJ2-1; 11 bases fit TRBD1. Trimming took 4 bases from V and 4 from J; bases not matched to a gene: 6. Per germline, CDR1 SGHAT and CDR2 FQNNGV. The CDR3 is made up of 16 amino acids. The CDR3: CASSSTGQGAYNEQFF. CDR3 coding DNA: TGTGCCAGCAGCTCTACAGGACAGGGGGCATACAATGAGCAGTTCTTC.

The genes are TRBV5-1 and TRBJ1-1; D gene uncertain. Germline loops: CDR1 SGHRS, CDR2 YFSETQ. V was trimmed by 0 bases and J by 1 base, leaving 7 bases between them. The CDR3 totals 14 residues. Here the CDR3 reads CASSLVSENTEAFF. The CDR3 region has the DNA TGCGCCAGCAGCTTGGTTTCAGAGAACACTGAAGCTTTCTTT.

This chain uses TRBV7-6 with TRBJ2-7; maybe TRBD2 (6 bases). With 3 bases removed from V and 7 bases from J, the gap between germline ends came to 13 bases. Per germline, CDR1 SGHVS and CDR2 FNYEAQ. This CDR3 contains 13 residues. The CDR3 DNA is TGTGCCAGCAGCTTGGAGACTAGACGTGAGCAGTACTTC. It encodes CASSLETRREQYF.

The CDR3 here is CASSGEGRGAFF. The DNA of the CDR3 is TGTGCCAGCAGTGGGGAGGGGCGGGGAGCTTTCTTT. This sequence joins TRBV2 and TRBJ1-1; a weak D match, TRBD1 (5 bases). CDR3 length: 12 residues. From germline, CDR1 is SNHLY and CDR2 FYNNEI. Between the trimmed V and J ends, which lost 4 bases and 10 bases, there was a span of 13 bases. The full variable domain, in which reference TRBV2 and TRBJ1-1 provide the parts outside the CDR3, is EPEVTQTPSHQVTQMGQEVILRCVPISNHLYFYWYRQILGQKVEFLVSFYNNEISEKSEIFDDQFSVERPDGSNFTLKIRSTKLEDSAMYFCASSGEGRGAFFGQGTRLTVV.

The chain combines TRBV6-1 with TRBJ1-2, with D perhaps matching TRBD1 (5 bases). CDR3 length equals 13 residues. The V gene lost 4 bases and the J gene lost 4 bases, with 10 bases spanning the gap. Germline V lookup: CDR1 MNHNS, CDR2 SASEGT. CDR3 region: CASSARGTYGYTF. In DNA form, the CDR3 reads TGTGCCAGCAGTGCCCGGGGGACCTATGGCTACACCTTC.